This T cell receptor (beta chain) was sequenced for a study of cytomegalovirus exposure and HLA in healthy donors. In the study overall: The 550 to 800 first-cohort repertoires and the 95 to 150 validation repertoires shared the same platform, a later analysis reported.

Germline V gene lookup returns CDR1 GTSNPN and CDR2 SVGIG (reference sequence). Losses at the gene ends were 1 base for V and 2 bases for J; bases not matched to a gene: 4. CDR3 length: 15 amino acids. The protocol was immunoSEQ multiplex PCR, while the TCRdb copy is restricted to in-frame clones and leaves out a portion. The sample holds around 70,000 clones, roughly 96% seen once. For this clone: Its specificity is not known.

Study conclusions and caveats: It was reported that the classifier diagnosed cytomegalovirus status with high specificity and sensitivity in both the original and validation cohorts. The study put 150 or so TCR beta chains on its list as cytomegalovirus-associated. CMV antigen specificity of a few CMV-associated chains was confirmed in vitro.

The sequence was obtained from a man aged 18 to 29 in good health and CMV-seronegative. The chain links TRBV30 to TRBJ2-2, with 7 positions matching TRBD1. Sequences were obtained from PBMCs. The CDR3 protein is CAWSEGQLNTGELFF. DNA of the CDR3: TGTGCCTGGAGTGAGGGACAGCTCAACACCGGGGAGCTGTTTTTT.